This T cell receptor (beta chain) was found in a study of T cell responses to AZD1222 COVID-19 vaccine. As for the study in general: The study pooled second doses at about 4 or about 12 weeks. Findings of the study overall: Possibly, clonal diversity was underestimated; donors were largely white British and included more females. Seropositive status at baseline applied to only five or six AZD1222 recipients. Unmutated regions of variants are reportedly targeted by nearly half of spike-specific TCRs.

As to this clone: Antigen: not known.

Clones were sequenced by immunoSEQ multiplex PCR, and TCRdb holds only the in-frame ones, with some missing. The sample records over 150,000 clones, about 88% being singletons. The CDR3 loop spans 14 amino acids. Germline values: CDR1 SGHDT, CDR2 YYEEEE. Trimming took 0 bases from V and 8 from J, leaving 12 bases between them. Sequencing was performed on peripheral blood, taken on day 0 of AZD1222 vaccination. The chain links TRBV5-6 to TRBJ1-5; D ambiguous. The receptor was derived from an adult in good health. As DNA, the CDR3 is TGTGCCAGCAGCTTGGAGTCGGGGAGGAAGCCCCAGCATTTT. Residues: CASSLESGRKPQHF.